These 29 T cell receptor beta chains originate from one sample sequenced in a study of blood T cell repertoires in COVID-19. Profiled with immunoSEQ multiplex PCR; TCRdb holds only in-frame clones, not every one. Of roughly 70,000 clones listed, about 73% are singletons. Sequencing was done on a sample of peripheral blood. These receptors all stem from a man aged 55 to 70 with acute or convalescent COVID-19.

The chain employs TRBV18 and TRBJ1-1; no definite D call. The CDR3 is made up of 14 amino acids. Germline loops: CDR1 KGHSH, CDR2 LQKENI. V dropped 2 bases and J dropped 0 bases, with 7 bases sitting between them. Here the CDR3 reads CASSPGEMNTEAFF. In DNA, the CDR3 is TGTGCCAGCTCACCAGGAGAAATGAACACTGAAGCTTTCTTT.

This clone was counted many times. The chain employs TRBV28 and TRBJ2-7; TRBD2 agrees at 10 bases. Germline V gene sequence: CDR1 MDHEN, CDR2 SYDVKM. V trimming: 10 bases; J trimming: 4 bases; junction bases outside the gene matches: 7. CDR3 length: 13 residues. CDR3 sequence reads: CAIAGTSEYEQYF. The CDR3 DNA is TGTGCCATCGCCGGGACTAGCGAGTACGAGCAGTACTTC.

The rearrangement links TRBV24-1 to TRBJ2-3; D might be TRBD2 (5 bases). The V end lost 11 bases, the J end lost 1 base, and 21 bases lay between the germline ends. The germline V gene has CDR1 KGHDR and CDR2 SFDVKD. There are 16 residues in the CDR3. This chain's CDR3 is CAIRFALRTGTDTQYF. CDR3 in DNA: TGTGCCATCCGGTTTGCCCTGAGGACTGGCACAGATACGCAGTATTTT.

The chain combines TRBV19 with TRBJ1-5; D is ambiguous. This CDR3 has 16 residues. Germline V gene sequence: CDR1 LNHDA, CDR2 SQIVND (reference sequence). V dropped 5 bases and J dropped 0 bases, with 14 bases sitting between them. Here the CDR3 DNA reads TGTGCCAGTAGTGCCGAGGGTCCTTATAGCAATCAGCCCCAGCATTTT. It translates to CASSAEGPYSNQPQHF.

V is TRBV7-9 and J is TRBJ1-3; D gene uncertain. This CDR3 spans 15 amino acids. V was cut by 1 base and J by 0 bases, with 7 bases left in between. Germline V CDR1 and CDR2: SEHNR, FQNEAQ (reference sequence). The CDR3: CASSLGGLSGNTIYF. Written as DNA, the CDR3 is TGTGCCAGCAGCTTAGGTGGCCTCTCTGGAAACACCATATATTTT.

The DNA for the CDR3 is TGTGCCTGGAGGTCCCGCAGCTCTGGAAACACCATATATTTT. The encoded protein is CAWRSRSSGNTIYF. V and J are TRBV30 and TRBJ1-3; no clear D gene. There are 14 residues in the CDR3. V gave up 3 bases and J gave up 0 bases, with 9 bases separating them. The germline CDR1 and CDR2 sequences are GTSNPN and SVGIG (reference sequence).

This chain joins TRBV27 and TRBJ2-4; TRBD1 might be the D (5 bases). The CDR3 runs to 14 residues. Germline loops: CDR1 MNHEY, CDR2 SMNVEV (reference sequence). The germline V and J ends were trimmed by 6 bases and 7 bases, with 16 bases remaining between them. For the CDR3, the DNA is TGTGCCAGCAGGAACCGCAGGGATGGGAACATTCAGTACTTC. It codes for CASRNRRDGNIQYF.

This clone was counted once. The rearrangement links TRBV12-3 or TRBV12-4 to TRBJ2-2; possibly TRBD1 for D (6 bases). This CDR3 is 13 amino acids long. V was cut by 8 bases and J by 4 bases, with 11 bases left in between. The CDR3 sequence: CASLDRSTGELFF. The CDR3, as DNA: TGTGCCAGCCTGGACAGATCCACCGGGGAGCTGTTTTTT.

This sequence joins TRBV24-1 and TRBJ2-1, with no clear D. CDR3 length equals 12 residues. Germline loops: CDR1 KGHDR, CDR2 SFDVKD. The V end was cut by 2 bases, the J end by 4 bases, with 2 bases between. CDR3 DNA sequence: TGTGCCACCAGTGATTCATACAATGAGCAGTTCTTC. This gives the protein CATSDSYNEQFF.

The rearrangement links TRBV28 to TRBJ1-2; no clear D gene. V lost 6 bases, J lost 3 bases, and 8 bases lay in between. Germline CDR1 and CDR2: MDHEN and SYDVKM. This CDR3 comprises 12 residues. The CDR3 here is CASSYADYGYTF. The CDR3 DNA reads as TGTGCCAGCAGCTACGCGGACTATGGCTACACCTTC.

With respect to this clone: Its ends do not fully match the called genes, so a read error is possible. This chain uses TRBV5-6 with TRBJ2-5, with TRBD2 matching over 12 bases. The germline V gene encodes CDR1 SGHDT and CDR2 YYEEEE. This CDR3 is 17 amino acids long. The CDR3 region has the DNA TGTGCCAGCACCTTGTGGCTAGCGGGAGGGGCGGCAGAGACCCAGTACTTC. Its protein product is CASTLWLAGGAAETQYF.

CDR3 sequence (DNA): TGTGCCAGCAGCTTAGTATGGGGCCGGGAGACCCAGTACTTC. It codes for CASSLVWGRETQYF. This chain connects TRBV7-3 to TRBJ2-5; maybe TRBD1 (5 bases). CDR3 size: 14 residues. Germline values: CDR1 SGHTA, CDR2 FQGTGA. V was clipped by 2 bases and J by 5 bases, with 12 bases between them.

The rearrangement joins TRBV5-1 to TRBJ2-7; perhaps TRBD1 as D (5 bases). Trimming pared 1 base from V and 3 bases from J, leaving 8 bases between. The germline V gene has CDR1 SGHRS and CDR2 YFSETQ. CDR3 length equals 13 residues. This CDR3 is CASSLQGNYEQYF. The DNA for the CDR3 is TGCGCCAGCAGCTTGCAGGGAAACTACGAGCAGTACTTC.

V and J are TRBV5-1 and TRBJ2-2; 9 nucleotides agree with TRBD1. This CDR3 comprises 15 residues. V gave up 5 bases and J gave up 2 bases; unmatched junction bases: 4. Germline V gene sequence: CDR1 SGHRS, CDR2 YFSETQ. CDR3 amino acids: CASRPGQGNTGELFF. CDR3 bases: TGCGCCAGCAGGCCGGGACAGGGTAACACCGGGGAGCTGTTTTTT.

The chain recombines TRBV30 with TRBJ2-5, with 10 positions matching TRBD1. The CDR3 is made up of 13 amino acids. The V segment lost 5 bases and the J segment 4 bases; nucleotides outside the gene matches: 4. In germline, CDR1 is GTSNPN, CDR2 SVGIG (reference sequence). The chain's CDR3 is CAWYGQGGETQYF. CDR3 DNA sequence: TGTGCCTGGTATGGACAGGGGGGAGAGACCCAGTACTTC.

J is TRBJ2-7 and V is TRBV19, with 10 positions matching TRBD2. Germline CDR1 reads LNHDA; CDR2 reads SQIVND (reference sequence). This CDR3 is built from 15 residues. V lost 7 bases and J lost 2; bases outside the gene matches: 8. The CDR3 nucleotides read TGTGCCAGTACCCGTAGCGGGAGGAATACCTACGAGCAGTACTTC. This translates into CASTRSGRNTYEQYF.

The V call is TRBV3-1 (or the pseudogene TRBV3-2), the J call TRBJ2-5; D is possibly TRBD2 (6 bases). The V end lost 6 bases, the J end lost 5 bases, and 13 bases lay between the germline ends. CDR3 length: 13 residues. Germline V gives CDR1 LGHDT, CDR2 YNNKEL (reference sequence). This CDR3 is CASSSGIVETQYF. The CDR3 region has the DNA TGTGCCAGCAGTAGCGGAATTGTGGAGACCCAGTACTTC.

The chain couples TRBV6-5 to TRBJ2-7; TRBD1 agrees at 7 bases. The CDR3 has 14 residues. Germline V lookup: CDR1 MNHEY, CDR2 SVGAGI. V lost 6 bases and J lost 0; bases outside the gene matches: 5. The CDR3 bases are TGTGCCAGCAGCGGGACAGCAAGCTCCTACGAGCAGTACGTC. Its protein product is CASSGTASSYEQYV.

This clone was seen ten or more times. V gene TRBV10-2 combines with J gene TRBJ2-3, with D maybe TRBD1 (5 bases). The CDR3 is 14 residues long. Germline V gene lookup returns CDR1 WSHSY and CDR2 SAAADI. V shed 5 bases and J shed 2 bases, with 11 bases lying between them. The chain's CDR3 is CASSSLTATDTQYF. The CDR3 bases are TGCGCCAGCAGTTCCTTGACAGCCACAGATACGCAGTATTTT.

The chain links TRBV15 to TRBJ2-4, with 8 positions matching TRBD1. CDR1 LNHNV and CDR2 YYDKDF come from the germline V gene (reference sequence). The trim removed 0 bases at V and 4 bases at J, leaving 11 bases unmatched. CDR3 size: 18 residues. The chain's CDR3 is CATSRDLGTGGEKNIQYF. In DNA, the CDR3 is TGTGCCACCAGCAGAGACCTTGGGACAGGCGGAGAGAAAAACATTCAGTACTTC. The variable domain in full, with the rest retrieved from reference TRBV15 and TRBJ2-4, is DAMVIQNPRYQVTQFGKPVTLSCSQTLNHNVMYWYQQKSSQAPKLLFHYYDKDFNNEADTPDNFQSRRPNTSFCFLDIRSPGLGDTAMYLCATSRDLGTGGEKNIQYFGAGTRLSVL.

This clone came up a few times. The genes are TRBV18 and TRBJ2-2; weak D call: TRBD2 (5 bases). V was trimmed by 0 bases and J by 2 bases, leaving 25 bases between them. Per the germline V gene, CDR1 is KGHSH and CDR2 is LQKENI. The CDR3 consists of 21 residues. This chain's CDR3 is CASSPPLIVAGNPSNTGELFF. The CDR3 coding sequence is TGTGCCAGCTCACCACCGTTGATTGTCGCGGGCAACCCGTCCAACACCGGGGAGCTGTTTTTT.

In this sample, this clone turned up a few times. The chain's CDR3 is CASSETGSTYTQYF. CDR3 bases: TGTGCCAGCAGTGAAACAGGGAGTACTTATACGCAGTATTTT. The chain uses TRBV2 and TRBJ2-3, with D perhaps matching TRBD1 (6 bases). The germline CDR1 and CDR2 sequences are SNHLY and FYNNEI. The CDR3 length is 14 residues. Between the trimmed V and J ends, which lost 2 bases and 7 bases, there was a span of 13 bases.

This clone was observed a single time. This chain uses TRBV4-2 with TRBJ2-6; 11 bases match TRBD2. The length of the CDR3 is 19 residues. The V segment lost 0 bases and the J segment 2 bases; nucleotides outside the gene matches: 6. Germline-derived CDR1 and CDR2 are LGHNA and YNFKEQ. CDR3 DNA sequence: TGTGCCAGCAGCCAAGAAAGTAGCGGGGGGGCCCCTGGGGCCAACGTCCTGACTTTC. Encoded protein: CASSQESSGGAPGANVLTF.

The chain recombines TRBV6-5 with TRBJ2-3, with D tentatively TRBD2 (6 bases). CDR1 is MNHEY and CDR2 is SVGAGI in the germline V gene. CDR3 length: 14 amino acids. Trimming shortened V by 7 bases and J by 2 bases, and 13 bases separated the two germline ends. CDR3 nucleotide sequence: TGTGCCAGCAAGGCTAGCGATGACACAGATACGCAGTATTTT. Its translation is CASKASDDTDTQYF.

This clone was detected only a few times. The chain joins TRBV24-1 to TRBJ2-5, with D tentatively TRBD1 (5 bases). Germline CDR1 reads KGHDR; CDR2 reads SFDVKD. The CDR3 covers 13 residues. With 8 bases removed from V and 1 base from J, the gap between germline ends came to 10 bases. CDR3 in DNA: TGTGCCACCAATACAGGCGCCCAAGAGACCCAGTACTTC. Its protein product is CATNTGAQETQYF.

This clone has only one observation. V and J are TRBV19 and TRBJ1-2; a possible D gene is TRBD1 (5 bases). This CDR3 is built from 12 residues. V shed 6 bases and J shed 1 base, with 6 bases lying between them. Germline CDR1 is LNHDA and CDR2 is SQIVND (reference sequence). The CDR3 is CASRTDNYGYTF. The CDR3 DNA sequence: TGTGCCAGTAGGACAGATAACTATGGCTACACCTTC.

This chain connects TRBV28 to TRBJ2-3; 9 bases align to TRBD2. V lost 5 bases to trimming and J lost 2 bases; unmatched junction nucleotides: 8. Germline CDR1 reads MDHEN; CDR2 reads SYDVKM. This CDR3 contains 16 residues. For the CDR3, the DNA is TGTGCCAGCAGTATACCAGTAGCGGGGGACACAGATACGCAGTATTTT. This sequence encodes CASSIPVAGDTDTQYF.

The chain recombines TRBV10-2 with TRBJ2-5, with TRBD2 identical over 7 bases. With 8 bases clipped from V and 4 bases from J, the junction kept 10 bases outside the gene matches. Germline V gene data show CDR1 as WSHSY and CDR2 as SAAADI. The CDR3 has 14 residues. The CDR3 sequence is CASGGDSLGETQYF. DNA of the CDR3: TGCGCCAGCGGGGGGGACTCCCTGGGAGAGACCCAGTACTTC.

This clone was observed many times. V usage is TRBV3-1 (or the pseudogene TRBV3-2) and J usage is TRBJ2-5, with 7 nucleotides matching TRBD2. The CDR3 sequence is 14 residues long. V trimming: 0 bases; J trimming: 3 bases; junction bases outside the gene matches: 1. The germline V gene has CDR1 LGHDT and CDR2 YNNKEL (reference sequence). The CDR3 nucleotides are TGTGCCAGCAGCCAAGATCTAGCGGAAGAGACCCAGTACTTC. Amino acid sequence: CASSQDLAEETQYF.